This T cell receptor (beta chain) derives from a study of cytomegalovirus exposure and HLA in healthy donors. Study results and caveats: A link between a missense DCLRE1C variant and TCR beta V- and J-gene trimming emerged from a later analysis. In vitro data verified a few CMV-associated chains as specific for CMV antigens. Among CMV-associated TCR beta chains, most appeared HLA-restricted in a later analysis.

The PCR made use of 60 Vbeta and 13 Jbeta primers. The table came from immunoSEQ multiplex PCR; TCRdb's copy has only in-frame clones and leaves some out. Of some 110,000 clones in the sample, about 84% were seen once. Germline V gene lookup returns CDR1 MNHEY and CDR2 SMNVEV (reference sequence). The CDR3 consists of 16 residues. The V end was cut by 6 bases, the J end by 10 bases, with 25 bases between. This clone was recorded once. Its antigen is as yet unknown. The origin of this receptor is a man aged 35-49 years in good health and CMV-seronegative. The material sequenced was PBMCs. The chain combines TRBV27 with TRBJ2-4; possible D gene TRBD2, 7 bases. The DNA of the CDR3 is TGTGCCAGCAGGGCTTCGGTACCGGGGGGCCGTGCGATTCAGTACTTC. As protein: CASRASVPGGRAIQYF.